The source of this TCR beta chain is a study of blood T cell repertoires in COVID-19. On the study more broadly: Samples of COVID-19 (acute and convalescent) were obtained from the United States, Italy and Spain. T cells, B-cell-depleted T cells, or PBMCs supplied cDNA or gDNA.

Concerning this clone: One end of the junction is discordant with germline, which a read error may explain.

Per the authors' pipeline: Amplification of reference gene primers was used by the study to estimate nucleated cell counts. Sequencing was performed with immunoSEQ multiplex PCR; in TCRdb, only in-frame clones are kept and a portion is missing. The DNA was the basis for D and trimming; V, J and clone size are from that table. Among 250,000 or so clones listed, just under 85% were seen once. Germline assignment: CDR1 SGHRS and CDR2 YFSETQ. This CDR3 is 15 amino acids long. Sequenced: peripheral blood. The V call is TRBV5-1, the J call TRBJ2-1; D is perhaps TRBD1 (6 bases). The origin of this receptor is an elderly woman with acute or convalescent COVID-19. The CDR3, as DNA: TGCGCCAGCAGATTGGACAGTAACTTCTACAATGAGCAGTTCTTC. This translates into CASRLDSNFYNEQFF.